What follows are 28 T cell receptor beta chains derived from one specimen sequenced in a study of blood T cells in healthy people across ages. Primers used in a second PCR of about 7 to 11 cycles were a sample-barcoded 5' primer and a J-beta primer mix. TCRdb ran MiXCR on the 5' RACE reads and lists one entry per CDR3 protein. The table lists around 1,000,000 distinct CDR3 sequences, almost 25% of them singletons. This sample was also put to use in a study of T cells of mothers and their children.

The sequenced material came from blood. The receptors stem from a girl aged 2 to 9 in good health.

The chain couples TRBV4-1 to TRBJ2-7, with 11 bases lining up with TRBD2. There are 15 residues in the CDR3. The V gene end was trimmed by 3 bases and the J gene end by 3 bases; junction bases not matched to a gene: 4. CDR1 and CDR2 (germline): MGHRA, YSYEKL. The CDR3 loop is CASSQGTSGFYEQYF. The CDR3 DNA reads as TGCGCCAGCAGCCAGGGGACTAGCGGTTTCTACGAGCAGTACTTC.

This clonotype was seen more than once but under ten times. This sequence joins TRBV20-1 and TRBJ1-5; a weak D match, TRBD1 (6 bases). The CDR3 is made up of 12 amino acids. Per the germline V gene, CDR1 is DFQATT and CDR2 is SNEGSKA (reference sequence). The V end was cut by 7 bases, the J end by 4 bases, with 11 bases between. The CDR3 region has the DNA TGCAGTGTAGCTCAGGGGAATCAGCCCCAGCATTTT. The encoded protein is CSVAQGNQPQHF.

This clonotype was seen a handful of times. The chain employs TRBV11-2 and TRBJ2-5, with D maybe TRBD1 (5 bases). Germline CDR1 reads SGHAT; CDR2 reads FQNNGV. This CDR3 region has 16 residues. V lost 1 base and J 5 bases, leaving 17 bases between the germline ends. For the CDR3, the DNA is TGTGCCAGCAGCTTAGGAGCCCAGGGCTTAGGGGAGACCCAGTACTTC. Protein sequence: CASSLGAQGLGETQYF. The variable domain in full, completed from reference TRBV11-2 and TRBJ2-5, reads EAGVAQSPRYKIIEKRQSVAFWCNPISGHATLYWYQQILGQGPKLLIQFQNNGVVDDSQLPKDRFSAERLKGVDSTLKIQPAKLEDSAVYLCASSLGAQGLGETQYFGPGTRLLVL.

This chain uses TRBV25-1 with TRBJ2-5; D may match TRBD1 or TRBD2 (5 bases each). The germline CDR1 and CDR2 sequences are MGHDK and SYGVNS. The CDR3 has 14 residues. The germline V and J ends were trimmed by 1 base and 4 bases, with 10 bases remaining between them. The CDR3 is CASSEWAGRETQYF. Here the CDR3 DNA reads TGTGCCAGCAGTGAATGGGCAGGGAGAGAGACCCAGTACTTC.

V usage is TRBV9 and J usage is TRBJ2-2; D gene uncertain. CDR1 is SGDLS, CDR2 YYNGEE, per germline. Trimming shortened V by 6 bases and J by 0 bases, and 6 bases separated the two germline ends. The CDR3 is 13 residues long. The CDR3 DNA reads TGTGCCAGCAACGAACCGAACACCGGGGAGCTGTTTTTT. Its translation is CASNEPNTGELFF. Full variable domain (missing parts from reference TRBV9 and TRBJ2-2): DSGVTQTPKHLITATGQRVTLRCSPRSGDLSVYWYQQSLDQGLQFLIQYYNGEERAKGNILERFSAQQFPDLHSELNLSSLELGDSALYFCASNEPNTGELFFGEGSRLTVL.

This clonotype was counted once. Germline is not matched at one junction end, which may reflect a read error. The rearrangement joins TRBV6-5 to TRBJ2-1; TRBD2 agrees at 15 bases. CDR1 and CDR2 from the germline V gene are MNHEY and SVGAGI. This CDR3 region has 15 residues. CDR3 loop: CASRSGTSGRTEQFF. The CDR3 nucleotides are TGTGCTAGCAGATCCGGGACTAGCGGGAGGACTGAGCAGTTCTTC.

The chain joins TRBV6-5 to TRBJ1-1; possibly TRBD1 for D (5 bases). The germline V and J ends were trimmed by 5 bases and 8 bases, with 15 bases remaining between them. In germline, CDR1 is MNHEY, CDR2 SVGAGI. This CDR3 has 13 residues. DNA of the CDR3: TGTGCCAGCAGTGCCAGGACACTACGGGAAGCTTTCTTT. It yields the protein CASSARTLREAFF.

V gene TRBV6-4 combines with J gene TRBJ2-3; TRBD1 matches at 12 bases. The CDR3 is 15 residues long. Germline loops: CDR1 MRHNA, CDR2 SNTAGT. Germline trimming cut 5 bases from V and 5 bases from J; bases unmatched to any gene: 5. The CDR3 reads CASSRDRGLKDTQYF. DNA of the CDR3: TGTGCCAGCAGTCGGGACAGGGGGCTGAAAGATACGCAGTATTTT.

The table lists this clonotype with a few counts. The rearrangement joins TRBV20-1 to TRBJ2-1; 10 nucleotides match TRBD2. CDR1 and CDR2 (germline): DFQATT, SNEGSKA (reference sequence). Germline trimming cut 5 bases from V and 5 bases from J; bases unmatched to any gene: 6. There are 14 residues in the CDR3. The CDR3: CSAGLAENHNEQFF. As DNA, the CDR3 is TGCAGTGCTGGACTAGCGGAGAACCACAATGAGCAGTTCTTC.

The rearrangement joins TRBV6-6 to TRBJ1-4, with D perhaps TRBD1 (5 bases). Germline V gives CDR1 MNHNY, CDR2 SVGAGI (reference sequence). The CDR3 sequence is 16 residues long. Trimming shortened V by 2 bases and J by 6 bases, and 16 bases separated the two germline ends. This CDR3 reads CASSYVRDQVDEKLFF. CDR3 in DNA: TGTGCCAGCAGTTACGTCAGGGATCAGGTGGATGAAAAACTGTTTTTT.

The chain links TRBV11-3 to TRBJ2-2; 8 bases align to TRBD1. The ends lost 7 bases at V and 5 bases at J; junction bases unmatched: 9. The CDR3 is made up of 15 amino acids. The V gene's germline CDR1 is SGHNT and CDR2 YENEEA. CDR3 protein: CASTKQGGGTGELFF. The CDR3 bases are TGTGCCAGCACTAAACAGGGGGGCGGAACCGGGGAGCTGTTTTTT.

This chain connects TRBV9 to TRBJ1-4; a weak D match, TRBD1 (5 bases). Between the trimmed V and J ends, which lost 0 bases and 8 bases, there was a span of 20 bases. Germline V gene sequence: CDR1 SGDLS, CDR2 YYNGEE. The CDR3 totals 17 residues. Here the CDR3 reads CASSVGSSGAGGEKLFF. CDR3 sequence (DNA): TGTGCCAGCAGCGTAGGGAGCTCGGGCGCCGGGGGAGAAAAACTGTTTTTT.

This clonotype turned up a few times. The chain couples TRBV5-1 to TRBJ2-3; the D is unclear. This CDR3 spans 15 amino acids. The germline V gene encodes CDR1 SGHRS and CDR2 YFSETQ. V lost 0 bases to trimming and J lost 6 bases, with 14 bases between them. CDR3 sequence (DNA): TGCGCCAGCAGCTTGGAGGCTCGTATTTTCGATACGCAGTATTTT. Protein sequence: CASSLEARIFDTQYF.

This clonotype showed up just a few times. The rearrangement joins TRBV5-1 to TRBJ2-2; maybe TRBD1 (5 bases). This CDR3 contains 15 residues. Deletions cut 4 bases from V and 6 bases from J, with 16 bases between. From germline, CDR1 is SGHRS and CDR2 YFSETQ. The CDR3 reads CASSLSNQGAGELFF. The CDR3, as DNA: TGCGCCAGCAGCCTTTCTAATCAGGGCGCCGGGGAGCTGTTTTTT.

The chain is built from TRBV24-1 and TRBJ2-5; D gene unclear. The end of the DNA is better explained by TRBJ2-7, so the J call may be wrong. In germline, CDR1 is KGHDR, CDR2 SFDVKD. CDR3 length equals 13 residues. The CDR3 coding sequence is TGTGCCACCAGTGGATCCCAACCCTACGAGCAGTACTTC. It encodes CATSGSQPYEQYF.

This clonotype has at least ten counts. The CDR3 protein is CSGAGHRSYNEQFF. In nucleotides, the CDR3 is TGCAGCGGTGCGGGTCATAGATCCTACAATGAGCAGTTCTTC. The chain combines TRBV29-1 with TRBJ2-1, with D possibly matching TRBD2 (5 bases). The CDR3 spans 14 residues. The V and J ends lost 7 bases and 1 base respectively, with 14 bases between them. CDR1 and CDR2 (germline): SQVTM, ANQGSEA.

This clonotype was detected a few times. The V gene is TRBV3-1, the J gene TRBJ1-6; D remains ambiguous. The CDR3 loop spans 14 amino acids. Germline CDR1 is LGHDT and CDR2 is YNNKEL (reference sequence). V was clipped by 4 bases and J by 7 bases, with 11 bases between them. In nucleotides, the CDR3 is TGTGCCAGCAGCCTCCAGGTTGGAAATTCACCCCTCCACTTT. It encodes CASSLQVGNSPLHF.

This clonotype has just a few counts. As DNA, the CDR3 is TGCGCCAGCAGCCGAACGGGACTGCCCGAGGGGGAGACCCAGTACTTC. Translated, it gives CASSRTGLPEGETQYF. The rearrangement uses TRBV4-1 and TRBJ2-5; D is perhaps TRBD2 (6 bases). Trimming shortened V by 4 bases and J by 5 bases, and 20 bases separated the two germline ends. CDR1 and CDR2 (germline): MGHRA, YSYEKL. The CDR3 contains 16 residues.

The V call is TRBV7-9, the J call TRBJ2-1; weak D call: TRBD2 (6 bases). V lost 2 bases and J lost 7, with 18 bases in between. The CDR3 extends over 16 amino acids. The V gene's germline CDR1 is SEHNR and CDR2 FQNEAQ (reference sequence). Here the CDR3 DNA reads TGTGCCAGCAGCTTACCTGGAGCGGGCCTGATTAATGAGCAGTTCTTC. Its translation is CASSLPGAGLINEQFF.

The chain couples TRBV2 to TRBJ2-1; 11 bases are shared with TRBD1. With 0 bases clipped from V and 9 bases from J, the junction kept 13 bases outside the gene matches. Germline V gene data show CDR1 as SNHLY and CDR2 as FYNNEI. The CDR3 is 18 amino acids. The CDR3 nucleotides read TGTGCCAGCAGTGAAGCGAAGATCCCGGGACAGGGGGACACTGAGCAGTTCTTC. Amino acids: CASSEAKIPGQGDTEQFF.

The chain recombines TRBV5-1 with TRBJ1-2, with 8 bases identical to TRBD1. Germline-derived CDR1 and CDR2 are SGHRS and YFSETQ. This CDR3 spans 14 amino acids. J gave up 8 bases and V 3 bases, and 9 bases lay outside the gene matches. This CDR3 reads CASSSEDRGRGYTF. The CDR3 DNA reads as TGCGCCAGCAGCTCCGAAGACAGGGGAAGGGGCTACACCTTC.

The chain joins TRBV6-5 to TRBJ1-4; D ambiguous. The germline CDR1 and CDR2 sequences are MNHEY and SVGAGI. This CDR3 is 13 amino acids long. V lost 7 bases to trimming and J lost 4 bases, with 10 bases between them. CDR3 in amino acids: CASKQPVNEKLFF. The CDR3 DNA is TGTGCCAGCAAACAGCCGGTTAATGAAAAACTGTTTTTT.

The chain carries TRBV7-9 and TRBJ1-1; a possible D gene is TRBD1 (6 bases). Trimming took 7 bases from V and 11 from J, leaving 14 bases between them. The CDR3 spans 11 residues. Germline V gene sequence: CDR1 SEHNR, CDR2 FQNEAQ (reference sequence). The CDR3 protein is CASTRWGAAFF. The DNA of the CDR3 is TGTGCCAGCACCAGGTGGGGGGCGGCTTTCTTT. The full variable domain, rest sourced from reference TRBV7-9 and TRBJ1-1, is DTGVSQNPRHKITKRGQNVTFRCDPISEHNRLYWYRQTLGQGPEFLTYFQNEAQLEKSRLLSDRFSAERPKGSFSTLEIQRTEQGDSAMYLCASTRWGAAFFGQGTRLTVV.

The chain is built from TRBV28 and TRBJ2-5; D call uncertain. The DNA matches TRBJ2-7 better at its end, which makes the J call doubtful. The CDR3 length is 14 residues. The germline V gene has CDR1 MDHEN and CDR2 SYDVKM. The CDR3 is CALTARQSSYEQYF. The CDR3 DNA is TGTGCTCTGACCGCAAGGCAGAGCTCCTACGAGCAGTACTTC.

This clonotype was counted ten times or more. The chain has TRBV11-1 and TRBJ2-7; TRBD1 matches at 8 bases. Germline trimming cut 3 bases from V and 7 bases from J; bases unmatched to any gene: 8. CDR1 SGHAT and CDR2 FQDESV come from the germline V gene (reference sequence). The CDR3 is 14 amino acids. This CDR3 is CASSLTGVLREQYF. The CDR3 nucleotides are TGTGCCAGCAGCTTGACAGGGGTGTTACGAGAGCAGTACTTC. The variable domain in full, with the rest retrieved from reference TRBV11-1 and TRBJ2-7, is EAEVAQSPRYKITEKSQAVAFWCDPISGHATLYWYRQILGQGPELLVQFQDESVVDDSQLPKDRFSAERLKGVDSTLKIQPAELGDSAMYLCASSLTGVLREQYFGPGTRLTVT.

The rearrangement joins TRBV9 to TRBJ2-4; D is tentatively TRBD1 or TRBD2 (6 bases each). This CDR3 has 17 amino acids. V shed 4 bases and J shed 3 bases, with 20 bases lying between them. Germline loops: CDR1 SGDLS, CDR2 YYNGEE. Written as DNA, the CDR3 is TGTGCCAGCAGCCCAAGCATCGGGGGCTTAGGCAAAAACATTCAGTACTTC. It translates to CASSPSIGGLGKNIQYF.

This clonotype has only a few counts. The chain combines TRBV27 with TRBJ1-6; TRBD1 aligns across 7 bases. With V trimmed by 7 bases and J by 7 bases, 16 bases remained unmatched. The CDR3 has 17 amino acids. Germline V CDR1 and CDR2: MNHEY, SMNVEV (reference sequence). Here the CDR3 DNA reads TGTGCCAGCACCAATTTCCTACGGGACAGCCTCAATTCACCCCTCCACTTT. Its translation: CASTNFLRDSLNSPLHF.

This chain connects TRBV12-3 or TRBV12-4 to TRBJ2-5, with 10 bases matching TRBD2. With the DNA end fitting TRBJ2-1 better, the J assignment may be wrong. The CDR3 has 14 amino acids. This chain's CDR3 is CASATSGMGNEQFF. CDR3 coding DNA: TGTGCCAGCGCCACTAGCGGGATGGGAAATGAGCAGTTCTTC.